This entry lists 12 T cell receptor beta chains sequenced from one sample in a study of Tregs in tolerant kidney transplant recipients. Assay: immunoSEQ multiplex PCR; the TCRdb copy retains only in-frame clones and omits some. The repertoire holds tens of thousands of clones, with under 95% as singletons. The sequencing sample was made of Tregs from blood. The origin of the receptors is a human donor in good health.

The sample holds one count of this clone. The chain has TRBV29-1 and TRBJ2-3; the D gene could be TRBD1 or TRBD2 (5 bases each). The CDR3 extends over 17 amino acids. Germline V gene lookup returns CDR1 SQVTM and CDR2 ANQGSEA. V was shortened by 4 bases and J by 0 bases, with 20 bases between the two germline ends. For the CDR3, the DNA is TGCAGCGTTGCCGGGACGACAGAAGATGCTAGCACAGATACGCAGTATTTT. Protein: CSVAGTTEDASTDTQYF.

This chain joins TRBV29-1 and TRBJ1-1, with TRBD1 matching over 12 bases. Unmatched junction bases numbered 4, after V lost 7 bases and J lost 1 base. CDR1 and CDR2 (germline): SQVTM, ANQGSEA. This CDR3 region has 14 residues. CDR3 sequence: CSGGQGAGNTEAFF. The CDR3 coding sequence is TGCAGCGGGGGACAGGGGGCGGGGAACACTGAAGCTTTCTTT. The full variable domain, its missing parts supplied by reference TRBV29-1 and TRBJ1-1, is SAVISQKPSRDICQRGTSLTIQCQVDSQVTMMFWYRQQPGQSLTLIATANQGSEATYESGFVIDKFPISRPNLTFSTLTVSNMSPEDSSIYLCSGGQGAGNTEAFFGQGTRLTVV.

CDR3 sequence reads: CASSESGRGGEQYF. The CDR3 bases are TGCGCCAGCAGTGAGTCAGGTAGGGGAGGCGAGCAGTACTTC. The V gene is TRBV10-1, the J gene TRBJ2-7; TRBD2 might be the D (6 bases). CDR1 is WNHNN, CDR2 SYGVQD, per germline (reference sequence). V was pared by 0 bases and J by 6 bases, with 12 bases between. The CDR3 consists of 14 residues.

The chain links TRBV29-1 to TRBJ1-1; TRBD1 matches 10 bases. The CDR3 runs 11 residues. With V trimmed by 7 bases and J by 7 bases, 3 bases remained unmatched. Germline V CDR1 and CDR2: SQVTM, ANQGSEA. As DNA, the CDR3 is TGCAGCGGCGGGACAGGGGATGAAGCTTTCTTT. Amino acids: CSGGTGDEAFF.

The chain has TRBV5-4 and TRBJ2-5; tentative D call: TRBD1 (6 bases). V was shortened by 4 bases and J by 5 bases, with 18 bases between the two germline ends. This CDR3 is built from 15 residues. Germline V CDR1 and CDR2: SGHNT, YYREEE (reference sequence). The CDR3 nucleotides read TGTGCCAGCAGCCGCGCTCAGGGGCTCGGGGAGACCCAGTACTTC. Protein product: CASSRAQGLGETQYF.

V and J are TRBV2 and TRBJ2-1, with 10 bases identical to TRBD1. After removal of 4 bases from V and 0 bases from J, the junction contained 0 bases not matched to a gene. Germline V gives CDR1 SNHLY, CDR2 FYNNEI. The CDR3 spans 15 residues. The DNA for the CDR3 is TGTGCCAGCAGTGGGACAGGGGGCTCCTACAATGAGCAGTTCTTC. Protein product: CASSGTGGSYNEQFF.

The gene calls are TRBV11-2 and TRBJ2-7; weak D call: TRBD2 (6 bases). The CDR3 loop spans 17 amino acids. Trimming took 1 base from V and 4 from J, leaving 20 bases between them. Germline loops: CDR1 SGHAT, CDR2 FQNNGV. The CDR3 loop is CASSLGYGRGTRYEQYF. As DNA, the CDR3 is TGTGCCAGCAGCTTAGGGTATGGCAGAGGGACTCGGTACGAGCAGTACTTC.

The chain uses TRBV20-1 and TRBJ1-2; no firm D call. Germline lookup yields CDR1 DFQATT and CDR2 SNEGSKA (reference sequence). The V end lost 6 bases, the J end lost 11 bases, and 13 bases lay between the germline ends. This CDR3 has 10 amino acids. Here the CDR3 reads CSATASVYTF. The DNA of the CDR3 is TGCAGTGCGACCGCCTCCGTGTACACCTTC.

The chain uses TRBV7-9 and TRBJ1-2, with D unresolved. Germline lookup yields CDR1 SEHNR and CDR2 FQNEAQ (reference sequence). The CDR3 length is 10 residues. Trimming took off 6 bases at V and 8 bases at J, with 7 bases between the two ends. DNA of the CDR3: TGTGCCAGCAGAGTCGGGGGCTACACCTTC. This encodes CASRVGGYTF. Together with reference TRBV7-9 and TRBJ1-2, the CDR3 gives the full variable domain: DTGVSQNPRHKITKRGQNVTFRCDPISEHNRLYWYRQTLGQGPEFLTYFQNEAQLEKSRLLSDRFSAERPKGSFSTLEIQRTEQGDSAMYLCASRVGGYTFGSGTRLTVV.

CDR3 in amino acids: CSVIRDTNTEAFF. The CDR3 nucleotides read TGCAGCGTGATCCGGGACACGAACACTGAAGCTTTCTTT. This chain connects TRBV29-1 to TRBJ1-1, with D maybe TRBD1 (6 bases). Germline V gene lookup returns CDR1 SQVTM and CDR2 ANQGSEA. The CDR3 covers 13 residues. V shed 6 bases and J shed 1 base, with 12 bases lying between them.

The chain joins TRBV10-3 to TRBJ1-1; D gene unclear. The CDR3 covers 14 residues. Germline-derived CDR1 and CDR2 are ENHRY and SYGVKD. The V end lost 7 bases, the J end lost 0 bases, and 12 bases lay between the germline ends. The CDR3 sequence is CAIKADSVNTEAFF. Here the CDR3 DNA reads TGTGCCATCAAAGCCGACTCAGTGAACACTGAAGCTTTCTTT.

The chain links TRBV6-5 to TRBJ1-1, with 7 bases identical to TRBD1. CDR3 size: 15 residues. In germline, CDR1 is MNHEY, CDR2 SVGAGI. Germline trimming cut 7 bases from V and 8 bases from J; bases unmatched to any gene: 16. CDR3 protein: CASTKQTGSLREAFF. CDR3 nucleotide sequence: TGTGCCAGCACCAAACAGACAGGGTCTTTAAGGGAAGCTTTCTTT.